These T cell receptor beta chains were read from a single sample in a study of blood T cell repertoires in COVID-19. Clones were sequenced by immunoSEQ multiplex PCR, and TCRdb holds only the in-frame ones, with some missing. The repertoire consists of 150,000 to 200,000 clones, with 80% to 90% occurring once and the leading ten covering less than 2%. Sequencing used peripheral blood. The receptor set was obtained from a man younger than 30 who had recovered from COVID-19. The CDR3 runs from the conserved cysteine through the conserved F or W. The D gene is left open where the match is weak. Some rows have no size entry. The others give once, few or many, or a class for an expanded clone.

D gene: TRBD2
clone size: -
CDR3 length: 16
V gene: TRBV3-1/TRBV3-2
J gene: TRBJ2-1
CDR3 DNA: TGTGCCAGCAGCCAAGACGCTAGCGGCCTTTACAATGAGCAGTTCTTC
CDR3 protein: CASSQDASGLYNEQFF

D gene: TRBD1
clone size: -
CDR3 length: 15
V gene: TRBV28
J gene: TRBJ2-7
CDR3 DNA: TGTGCCAGCAGTCCTTTTTGGGGGACAGGGGGCGAGCAGTACTTC
CDR3 protein: CASSPFWGTGGEQYF

D gene: TRBD2
clone size: -
CDR3 length: 18
V gene: TRBV4-3
J gene: TRBJ2-2
CDR3 DNA: TGCGCCAGCAGCCCCCGGGGGTATACTAGCGGGAAGGGCGGGGAGCTGTTTTTT
CDR3 protein: CASSPRGYTSGKGGELFF

D gene: TRBD1
clone size: -
CDR3 length: 14
V gene: TRBV5-4
J gene: TRBJ2-7
CDR3 DNA: TGTGCCAGCAGCCTGTGGGACAGGCTCTACGAGCAGTACTTC
CDR3 protein: CASSLWDRLYEQYF

D gene: -
clone size: -
CDR3 length: 14
V gene: TRBV11-3
J gene: TRBJ2-5
CDR3 DNA: TGTGCCAGCAGCTTAGGCAGGGACCAAGAGACCCAGTACTTC
CDR3 protein: CASSLGRDQETQYF

D gene: TRBD1
clone size: once
CDR3 length: 14
V gene: TRBV10-3
J gene: TRBJ1-1
CDR3 DNA: TGTGCCATCAGTGATGTGGCAGGGGGCGCTGAAGCTTTCTTT
CDR3 protein: CAISDVAGGAEAFF

D gene: TRBD1
clone size: -
CDR3 length: 12
V gene: TRBV19
J gene: TRBJ1-2
CDR3 DNA: TGTGCCACCTCTACAGGGGCCTATGGCTACACCTTC
CDR3 protein: CATSTGAYGYTF

D gene: TRBD1
clone size: -
CDR3 length: 14
V gene: TRBV29-1
J gene: TRBJ1-5
CDR3 DNA: TGCAGCGTGCTGGACAGGGGAGGCAATCAGCCCCAGCATTTT
CDR3 protein: CSVLDRGGNQPQHF

D gene: TRBD2
clone size: -
CDR3 length: 14
V gene: TRBV4-3
J gene: TRBJ2-7
CDR3 DNA: TGCGCCAGCAGCCAGGCGGGAGGGCCCTACGAGCAGTACTTC
CDR3 protein: CASSQAGGPYEQYF

D gene: -
clone size: few
CDR3 length: 12
V gene: TRBV6-1
J gene: TRBJ2-7
CDR3 DNA: TGTGCCAGCAGTGAACTCAGGCTCGAGCAGTACTTC
CDR3 protein: CASSELRLEQYF

D gene: TRBD2
clone size: once
CDR3 length: 17
V gene: TRBV7-9
J gene: TRBJ2-7
CDR3 DNA: TGTGCCAGCAGCCGTTTTTCGGCTAGCGGGAGGGCCCGCGAGCAGTACTTC
CDR3 protein: CASSRFSASGRAREQYF

D gene: TRBD2
clone size: once
CDR3 length: 15
V gene: TRBV29-1
J gene: TRBJ2-1
CDR3 DNA: TGCAGCGTTGAAGATGCAGCGGGAAGGTACAATGAGCAGTTCTTC
CDR3 protein: CSVEDAAGRYNEQFF

D gene: -
clone size: -
CDR3 length: 13
V gene: TRBV30
J gene: TRBJ2-4
CDR3 DNA: TGTGCCTGGAGTGTGGACAGATTAAACATTCAGTACTTC
CDR3 protein: CAWSVDRLNIQYF

D gene: -
clone size: many
CDR3 length: 14
V gene: TRBV2
J gene: TRBJ1-5
CDR3 DNA: TGTGCCAGCAGTGTATACAGGGAGAATCAGCCCCAGCATTTT
CDR3 protein: CASSVYRENQPQHF

D gene: TRBD2
clone size: -
CDR3 length: 14
V gene: TRBV4-3
J gene: TRBJ2-7
CDR3 DNA: TGCGCCAGCAGCCGAAAGCGGGGGGTGTGGGAGCAGTACTTC
CDR3 protein: CASSRKRGVWEQYF

D gene: -
clone size: -
CDR3 length: 14
V gene: TRBV15
J gene: TRBJ2-1
CDR3 DNA: TGTGCCACCAGCAACACCGGGAGATACAATGAGCAGTTCTTC
CDR3 protein: CATSNTGRYNEQFF

D gene: -
clone size: -
CDR3 length: 12
V gene: TRBV7-2
J gene: TRBJ2-3
CDR3 DNA: TGTGCCAGCAGCCTCCTTGGAGCTACGCAGTATTTT
CDR3 protein: CASSLLGATQYF

D gene: -
clone size: -
CDR3 length: 15
V gene: TRBV4-3
J gene: TRBJ2-7
CDR3 DNA: TGCGCCAGCAGCCAAGAAGGCGGAGTTTACTACGAGCAGTACTTC
CDR3 protein: CASSQEGGVYYEQYF

D gene: -
clone size: -
CDR3 length: 15
V gene: TRBV6-5
J gene: TRBJ2-7
CDR3 DNA: TGTGCCAGCAGGTCCGATGGGGGGAGCGGCTACGAGCAGTACTTC
CDR3 protein: CASRSDGGSGYEQYF

D gene: -
clone size: -
CDR3 length: 16
V gene: TRBV19
J gene: TRBJ2-1
CDR3 DNA: TGTGCCAGTAGTATAGAGCCACCGAGCTCCTACAATGAGCAGTTCTTC
CDR3 protein: CASSIEPPSSYNEQFF

D gene: TRBD2
clone size: -
CDR3 length: 18
V gene: TRBV6-2/TRBV6-3
J gene: TRBJ2-1
CDR3 DNA: TGTGCCAGCAGTTATCAGGGACTAGCGGGAGTAGGATACAATGAGCAGTTCTTC
CDR3 protein: CASSYQGLAGVGYNEQFF

D gene: TRBD2
clone size: once
CDR3 length: 15
V gene: TRBV10-2
J gene: TRBJ2-1
CDR3 DNA: TGCGCCAGCAGCGGGGGGACTAGCGGGGTGAATGAGCAGTTCTTC
CDR3 protein: CASSGGTSGVNEQFF

D gene: -
clone size: -
CDR3 length: 14
V gene: TRBV28
J gene: TRBJ2-7
CDR3 DNA: TGTGCCAGCAGCAAATGGGGGGGCAGGTACGAGCAGTACTTC
CDR3 protein: CASSKWGGRYEQYF

D gene: TRBD2
clone size: -
CDR3 length: 18
V gene: TRBV9
J gene: TRBJ2-1
CDR3 DNA: TGTGCCAGCAGTAATAGCGGGAGGGCCCTAAGGAAAGACAATGAGCAGTTCTTC
CDR3 protein: CASSNSGRALRKDNEQFF

D gene: TRBD2
clone size: -
CDR3 length: 15
V gene: TRBV19
J gene: TRBJ2-1
CDR3 DNA: TGTGCCAGTAGAGCCGGGACTAGCGGGACGAATGAGCAGTTCTTC
CDR3 protein: CASRAGTSGTNEQFF

D gene: TRBD1
clone size: -
CDR3 length: 14
V gene: TRBV2
J gene: TRBJ1-5
CDR3 DNA: TGTGCCAGCACCGTCGGGACAGTTAATCAGCCCCAGCATTTT
CDR3 protein: CASTVGTVNQPQHF

D gene: -
clone size: once
CDR3 length: 17
V gene: TRBV25-1
J gene: TRBJ2-3
CDR3 DNA: TGTGCCAGCAGTGAATCTACCTGGGGGGTAGCCTCAGATACGCAGTATTTT
CDR3 protein: CASSESTWGVASDTQYF

D gene: -
clone size: -
CDR3 length: 15
V gene: TRBV10-1
J gene: TRBJ2-7
CDR3 DNA: TGCGCCAGCAGTGAGTCGCTAGCAAGAGCCTACGAGCAGTACTTC
CDR3 protein: CASSESLARAYEQYF

D gene: TRBD1
clone size: -
CDR3 length: 13
V gene: TRBV24-1
J gene: TRBJ2-7
CDR3 DNA: TGTGCCACCTCGGACAGGGCAAGCTACGAGCAGTACTTC
CDR3 protein: CATSDRASYEQYF

D gene: -
clone size: -
CDR3 length: 14
V gene: TRBV5-1
J gene: TRBJ1-1
CDR3 DNA: TGCGCCAGCAGCTTTGGCGGGGGATCCCCTGAAGCTTTCTTT
CDR3 protein: CASSFGGGSPEAFF

D gene: -
clone size: -
CDR3 length: 15
V gene: TRBV6-5
J gene: TRBJ2-1
CDR3 DNA: TGTGCCAGCAGTTACTCGAGTGCGGGCTACAATGAGCAGTTCTTC
CDR3 protein: CASSYSSAGYNEQFF

D gene: TRBD1
clone size: many
CDR3 length: 15
V gene: TRBV2
J gene: TRBJ2-2
CDR3 DNA: TGTGCCAGCAGTGGAAGGGGGCGGAACACCGGGGAGCTGTTTTTT
CDR3 protein: CASSGRGRNTGELFF

D gene: -
clone size: -
CDR3 length: 15
V gene: TRBV11-2
J gene: TRBJ1-2
CDR3 DNA: TGTGCCAGCAGCTTAGCAGGTGCGGGGAACTATGGCTACACCTTC
CDR3 protein: CASSLAGAGNYGYTF

D gene: -
clone size: once
CDR3 length: 13
V gene: TRBV29-1
J gene: TRBJ2-3
CDR3 DNA: TGCAGCGTTAGGGGTGCTAGCACAGATACGCAGTATTTT
CDR3 protein: CSVRGASTDTQYF

D gene: TRBD2
clone size: once
CDR3 length: 15
V gene: TRBV5-4
J gene: TRBJ2-2
CDR3 DNA: TGTGCCAGCAGCCTCAGCGGGAGAGACACCGGGGAGCTGTTTTTT
CDR3 protein: CASSLSGRDTGELFF

D gene: -
clone size: -
CDR3 length: 16
V gene: TRBV15
J gene: TRBJ1-5
CDR3 DNA: TGTGCCACCAGCAGAGATCCGCTACCCAGCAATCAGCCCCAGCATTTT
CDR3 protein: CATSRDPLPSNQPQHF

D gene: TRBD2
clone size: few
CDR3 length: 15
V gene: TRBV15
J gene: TRBJ2-3
CDR3 DNA: TGTGCCACCAGCAGTGCGGGAGGCCCCACAGATACGCAGTATTTT
CDR3 protein: CATSSAGGPTDTQYF

D gene: TRBD2
clone size: -
CDR3 length: 16
V gene: TRBV27
J gene: TRBJ2-5
CDR3 DNA: TGTGCCAGCAGTCTAGGGTCGGGACTAGCGGAAGAGACCCAGTACTTC
CDR3 protein: CASSLGSGLAEETQYF

D gene: TRBD1
clone size: -
CDR3 length: 15
V gene: TRBV5-6
J gene: TRBJ1-4
CDR3 DNA: TGTGCCAGCAGCCCCTCGACAGGGGGCTTTGAAAAACTGTTTTTT
CDR3 protein: CASSPSTGGFEKLFF

D gene: TRBD1
clone size: -
CDR3 length: 13
V gene: TRBV29-1
J gene: TRBJ2-7
CDR3 DNA: TGCAGCGCCTCATGGACAGGGGGCGGCGAGCAGTACTTC
CDR3 protein: CSASWTGGGEQYF